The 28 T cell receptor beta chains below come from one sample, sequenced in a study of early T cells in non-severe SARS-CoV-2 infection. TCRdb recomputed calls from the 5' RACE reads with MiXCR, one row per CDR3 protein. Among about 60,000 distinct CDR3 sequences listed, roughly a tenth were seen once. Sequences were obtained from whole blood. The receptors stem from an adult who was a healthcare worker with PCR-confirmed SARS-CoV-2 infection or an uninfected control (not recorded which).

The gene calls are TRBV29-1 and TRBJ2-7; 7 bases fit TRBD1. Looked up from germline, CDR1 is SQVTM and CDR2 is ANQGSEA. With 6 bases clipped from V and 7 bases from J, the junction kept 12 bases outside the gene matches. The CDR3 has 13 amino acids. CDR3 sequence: CSVLRGTAAEQYF. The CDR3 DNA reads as TGCAGCGTCCTGAGAGGGACAGCGGCTGAGCAGTACTTC.

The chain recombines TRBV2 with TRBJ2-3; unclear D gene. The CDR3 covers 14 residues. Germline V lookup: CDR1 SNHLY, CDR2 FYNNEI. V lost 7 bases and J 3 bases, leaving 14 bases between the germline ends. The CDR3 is CASNKGGPTDTQYF. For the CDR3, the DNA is TGTGCCAGCAATAAGGGCGGCCCGACAGATACGCAGTATTTT.

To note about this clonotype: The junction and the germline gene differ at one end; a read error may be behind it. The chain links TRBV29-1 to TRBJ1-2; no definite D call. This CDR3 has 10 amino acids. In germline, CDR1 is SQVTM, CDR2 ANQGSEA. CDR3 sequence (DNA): TGCAGCGTTGAAACGACCCTACCATTTTTC. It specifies CSVETTLPFF.

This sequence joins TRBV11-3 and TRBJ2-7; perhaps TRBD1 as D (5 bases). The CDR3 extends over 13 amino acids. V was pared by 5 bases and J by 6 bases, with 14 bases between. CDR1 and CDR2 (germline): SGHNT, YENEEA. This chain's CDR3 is CASSAGGASEQYF. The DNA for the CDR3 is TGTGCCAGCAGCGCAGGTGGGGCCTCCGAGCAGTACTTC.

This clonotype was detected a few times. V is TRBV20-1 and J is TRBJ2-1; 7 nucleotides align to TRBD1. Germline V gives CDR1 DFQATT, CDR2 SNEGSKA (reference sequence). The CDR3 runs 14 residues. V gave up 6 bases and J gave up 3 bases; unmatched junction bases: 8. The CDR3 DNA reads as TGCAGTGCCAAGGGACAGTTGGGCTACAATGAGCAGTTCTTC. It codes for CSAKGQLGYNEQFF.

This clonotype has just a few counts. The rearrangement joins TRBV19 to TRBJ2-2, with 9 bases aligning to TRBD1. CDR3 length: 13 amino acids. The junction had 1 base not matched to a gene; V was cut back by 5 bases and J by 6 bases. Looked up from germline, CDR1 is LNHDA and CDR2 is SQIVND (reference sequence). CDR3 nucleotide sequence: TGTGCCAGTAGTGGGACAGGGCCCGGGGAGCTGTTTTTT. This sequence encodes CASSGTGPGELFF.

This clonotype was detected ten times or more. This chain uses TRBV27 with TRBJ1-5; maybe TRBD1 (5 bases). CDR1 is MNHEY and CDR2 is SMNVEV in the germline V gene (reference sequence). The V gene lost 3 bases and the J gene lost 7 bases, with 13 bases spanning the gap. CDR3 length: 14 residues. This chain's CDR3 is CASSFYRNQQPQHF. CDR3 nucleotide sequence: TGTGCCAGCAGTTTTTACAGGAATCAGCAGCCCCAGCATTTT.

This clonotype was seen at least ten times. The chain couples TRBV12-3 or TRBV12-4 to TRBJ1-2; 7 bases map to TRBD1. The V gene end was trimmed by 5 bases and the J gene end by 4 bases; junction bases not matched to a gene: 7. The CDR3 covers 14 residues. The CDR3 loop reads CASSNRQGRYGYTF. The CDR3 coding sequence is TGTGCCAGCAGTAATAGACAGGGACGCTATGGCTACACCTTC.

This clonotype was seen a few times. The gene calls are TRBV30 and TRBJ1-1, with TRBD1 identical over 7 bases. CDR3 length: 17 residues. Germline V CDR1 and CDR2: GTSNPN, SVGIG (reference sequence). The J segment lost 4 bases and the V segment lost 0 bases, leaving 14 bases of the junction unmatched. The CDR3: CAWSVPRQGTLITEAFF. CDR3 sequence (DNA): TGTGCCTGGAGTGTACCGAGACAGGGTACGCTGATCACTGAAGCTTTCTTT.

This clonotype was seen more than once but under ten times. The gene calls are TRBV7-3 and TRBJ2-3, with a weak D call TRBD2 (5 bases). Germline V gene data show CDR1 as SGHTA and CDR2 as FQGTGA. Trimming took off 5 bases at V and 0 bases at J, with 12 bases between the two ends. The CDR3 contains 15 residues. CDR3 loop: CASSIGGGSTDTQYF. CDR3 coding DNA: TGTGCCAGCAGCATTGGAGGAGGTAGCACAGATACGCAGTATTTT. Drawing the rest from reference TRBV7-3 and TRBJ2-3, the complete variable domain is GAGVSQTPSNKVTEKGKYVELRCDPISGHTALYWYRQSLGQGPEFLIYFQGTGAADDSGLPNDRFFAVRPEGSVSTLKIQRTERGDSAVYLCASSIGGGSTDTQYFGPGTRLTVL.

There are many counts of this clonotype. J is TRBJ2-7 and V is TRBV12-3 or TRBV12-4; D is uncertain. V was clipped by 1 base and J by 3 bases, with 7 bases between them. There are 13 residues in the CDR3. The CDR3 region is CASSLGYGYEQYF. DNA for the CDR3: TGTGCCAGCAGTTTAGGGTACGGCTACGAGCAGTACTTC.

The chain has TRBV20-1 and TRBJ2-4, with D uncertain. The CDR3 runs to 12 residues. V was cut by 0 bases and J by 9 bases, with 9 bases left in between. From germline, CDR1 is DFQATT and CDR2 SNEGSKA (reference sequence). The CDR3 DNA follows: TGCAGTGCTAGAGAAGGGTCTGGCATTCAGTACTTC. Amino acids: CSAREGSGIQYF.

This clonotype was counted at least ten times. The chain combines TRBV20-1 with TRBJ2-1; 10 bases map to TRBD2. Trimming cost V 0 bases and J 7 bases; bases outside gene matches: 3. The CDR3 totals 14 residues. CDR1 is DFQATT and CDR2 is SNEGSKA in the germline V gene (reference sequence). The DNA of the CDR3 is TGCAGTGCTAGAGATGGGACTAGCGAGAATGAGCAGTTCTTC. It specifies CSARDGTSENEQFF.

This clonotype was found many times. Written as DNA, the CDR3 is TGTGCCAGTAGTATAGATCAAGGCTCCTACGAGCAGTACTTC. This translates into CASSIDQGSYEQYF. The genes are TRBV19 and TRBJ2-7; D remains unclear. V lost 0 bases to trimming and J lost 0 bases, with 6 bases between them. There are 14 residues in the CDR3. Germline V gene lookup returns CDR1 LNHDA and CDR2 SQIVND (reference sequence). Using reference TRBV19 and TRBJ2-7 for the parts outside the CDR3, the full variable domain is DGGITQSPKYLFRKEGQNVTLSCEQNLNHDAMYWYRQDPGQGLRLIYYSQIVNDFQKGDIAEGYSVSREKKESFPLTVTSAQKNPTAFYLCASSIDQGSYEQYFGPGTRLTVT.

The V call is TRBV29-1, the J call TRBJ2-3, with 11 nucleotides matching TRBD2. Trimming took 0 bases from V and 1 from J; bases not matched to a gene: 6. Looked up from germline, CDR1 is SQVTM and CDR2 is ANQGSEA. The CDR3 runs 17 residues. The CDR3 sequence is CSVEELLLAGGTDTQYF. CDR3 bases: TGCAGCGTTGAAGAACTGCTACTAGCGGGAGGCACAGATACGCAGTATTTT.

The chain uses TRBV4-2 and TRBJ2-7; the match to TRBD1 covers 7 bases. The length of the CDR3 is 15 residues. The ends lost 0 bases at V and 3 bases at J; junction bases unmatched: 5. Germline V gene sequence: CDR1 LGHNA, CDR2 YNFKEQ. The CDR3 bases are TGTGCCAGCAGCCAAGATCGACACAGGGGCTACGAGCAGTACTTC. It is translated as CASSQDRHRGYEQYF.

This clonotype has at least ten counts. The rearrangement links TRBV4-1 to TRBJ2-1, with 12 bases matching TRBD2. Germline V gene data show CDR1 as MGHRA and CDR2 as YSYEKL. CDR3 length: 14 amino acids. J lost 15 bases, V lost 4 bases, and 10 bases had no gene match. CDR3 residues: CASSLGLAGGDRFF. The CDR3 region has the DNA TGCGCCAGCAGCCTCGGTCTAGCGGGAGGGGACCGGTTCTTC.

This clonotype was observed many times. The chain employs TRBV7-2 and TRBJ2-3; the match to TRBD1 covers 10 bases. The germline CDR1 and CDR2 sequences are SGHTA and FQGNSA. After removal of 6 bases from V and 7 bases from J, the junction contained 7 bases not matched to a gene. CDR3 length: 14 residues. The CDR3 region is CASREDRGTNTQYF. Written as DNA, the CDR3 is TGTGCCAGCAGAGAGGACAGGGGGACAAATACGCAGTATTTT.

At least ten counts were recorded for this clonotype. CDR3 DNA: TGTGCCAGCTTTCCAGAGGCCGTCAGGAGAAACACCATATATTTT. The encoded protein is CASFPEAVRRNTIYF. The chain links TRBV16 to TRBJ1-3; D not certain. Between the trimmed V and J ends, which lost 8 bases and 5 bases, there was a span of 19 bases. Germline V lookup: CDR1 KGHSY, CDR2 FQNENV. The CDR3 covers 15 residues.

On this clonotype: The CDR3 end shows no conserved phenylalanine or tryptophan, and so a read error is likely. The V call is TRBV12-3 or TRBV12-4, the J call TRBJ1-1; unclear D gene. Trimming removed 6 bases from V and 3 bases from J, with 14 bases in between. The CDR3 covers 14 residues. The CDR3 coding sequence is TGTGCCAGCAGCCTGCAAGGCGGGGACACTGAAGCTTTCTCT. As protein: CASSLQGGDTEAFS.

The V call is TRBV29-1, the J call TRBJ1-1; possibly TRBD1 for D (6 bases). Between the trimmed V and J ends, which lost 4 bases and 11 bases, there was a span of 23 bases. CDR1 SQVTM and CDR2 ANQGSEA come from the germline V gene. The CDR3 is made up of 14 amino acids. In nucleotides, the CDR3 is TGCAGCGTTGGCATTCGGGGGCAGGGTGAAGGGGCTTTCTTT. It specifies CSVGIRGQGEGAFF.

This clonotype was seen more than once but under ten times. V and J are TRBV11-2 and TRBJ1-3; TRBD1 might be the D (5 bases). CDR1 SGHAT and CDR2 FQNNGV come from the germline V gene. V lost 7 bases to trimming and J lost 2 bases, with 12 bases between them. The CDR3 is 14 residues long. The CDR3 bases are TGTGCCAGCACCCTCCCGGGGGCTGGAAACACCATATATTTT. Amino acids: CASTLPGAGNTIYF.

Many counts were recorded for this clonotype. The CDR3 spells CASSPGGLGTSGSLGEQFF. The CDR3 coding sequence is TGTGCCAGCAGCCCGGGGGGTCTAGGGACTAGCGGGAGCCTCGGGGAGCAGTTCTTC. V is TRBV5-5 and J is TRBJ2-1, with 14 nucleotides matching TRBD2. The CDR3 has 19 residues. V lost 4 bases to trimming and J lost 10 bases; unmatched junction nucleotides: 19. CDR1 and CDR2 (germline): SGHKS, YYEKEE (reference sequence).

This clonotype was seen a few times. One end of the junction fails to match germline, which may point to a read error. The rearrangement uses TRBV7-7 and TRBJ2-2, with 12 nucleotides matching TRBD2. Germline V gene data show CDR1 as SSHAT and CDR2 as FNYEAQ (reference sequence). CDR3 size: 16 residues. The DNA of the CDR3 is TGTGCTAGCAGCTTAGCACTAGCGGGAGGCCCCGGGGAGCTGTTTTTT. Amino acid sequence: CASSLALAGGPGELFF.

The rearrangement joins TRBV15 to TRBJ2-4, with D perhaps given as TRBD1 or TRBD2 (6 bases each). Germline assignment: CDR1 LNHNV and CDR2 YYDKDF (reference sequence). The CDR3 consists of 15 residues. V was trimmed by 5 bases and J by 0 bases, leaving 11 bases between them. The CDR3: CATSGGGLAKNIQYF. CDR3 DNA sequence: TGTGCCACCAGCGGAGGGGGGCTAGCCAAAAACATTCAGTACTTC.

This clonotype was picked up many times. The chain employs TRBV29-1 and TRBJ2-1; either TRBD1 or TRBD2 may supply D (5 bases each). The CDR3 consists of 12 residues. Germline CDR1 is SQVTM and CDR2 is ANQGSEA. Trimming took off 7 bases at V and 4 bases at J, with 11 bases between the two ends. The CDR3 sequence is CSAGTSYNEQFF. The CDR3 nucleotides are TGCAGCGCCGGGACGTCGTACAATGAGCAGTTCTTC.

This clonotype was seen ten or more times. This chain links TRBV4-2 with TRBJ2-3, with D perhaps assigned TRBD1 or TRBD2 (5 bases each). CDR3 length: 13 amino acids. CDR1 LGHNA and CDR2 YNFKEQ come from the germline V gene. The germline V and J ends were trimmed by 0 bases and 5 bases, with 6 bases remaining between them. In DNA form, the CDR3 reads TGTGCCAGCAGCCAAGATGGGGGAGATACGCAGTATTTT. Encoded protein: CASSQDGGDTQYF.

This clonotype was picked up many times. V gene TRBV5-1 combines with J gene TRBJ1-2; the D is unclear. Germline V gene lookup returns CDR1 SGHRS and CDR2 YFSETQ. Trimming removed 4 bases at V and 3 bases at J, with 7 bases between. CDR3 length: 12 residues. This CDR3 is CASSREDYGYTF. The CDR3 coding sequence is TGCGCCAGCAGCCGGGAAGACTATGGCTACACCTTC. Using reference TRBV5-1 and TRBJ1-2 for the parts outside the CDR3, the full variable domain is KAGVTQTPRYLIKTRGQQVTLSCSPISGHRSVSWYQQTPGQGLQFLFEYFSETQRNKGNFPGRFSGRQFSNSRSEMNVSTLELGDSALYLCASSREDYGYTFGSGTRLTVV.